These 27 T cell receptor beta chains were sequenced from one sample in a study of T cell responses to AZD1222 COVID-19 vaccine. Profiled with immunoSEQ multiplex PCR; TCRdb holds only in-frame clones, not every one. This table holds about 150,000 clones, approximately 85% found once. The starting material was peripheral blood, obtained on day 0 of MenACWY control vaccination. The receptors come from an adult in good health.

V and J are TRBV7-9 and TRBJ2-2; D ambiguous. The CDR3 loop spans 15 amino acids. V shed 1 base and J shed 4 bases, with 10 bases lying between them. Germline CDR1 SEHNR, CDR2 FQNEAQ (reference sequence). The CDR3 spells CASSLGALSTGELFF. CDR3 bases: TGTGCCAGCAGCTTAGGGGCACTTAGCACCGGGGAGCTGTTTTTT.

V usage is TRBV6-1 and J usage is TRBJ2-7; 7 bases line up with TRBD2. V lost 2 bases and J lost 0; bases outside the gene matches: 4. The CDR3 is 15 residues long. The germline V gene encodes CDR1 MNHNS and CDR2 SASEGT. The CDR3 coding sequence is TGTGCCAGCAGTGAAAGGGAGGGAGCCTCCTACGAGCAGTACTTC. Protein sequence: CASSEREGASYEQYF.

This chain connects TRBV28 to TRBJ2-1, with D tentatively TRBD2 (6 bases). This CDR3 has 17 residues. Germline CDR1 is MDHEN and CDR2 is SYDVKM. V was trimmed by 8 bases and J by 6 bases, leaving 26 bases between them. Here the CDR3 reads CASVSNWSGLGSNEQFF. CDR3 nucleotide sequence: TGTGCCAGCGTCTCTAACTGGTCGGGACTTGGGTCCAATGAGCAGTTCTTC. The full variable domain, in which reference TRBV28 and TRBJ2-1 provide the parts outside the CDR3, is DVKVTQSSRYLVKRTGEKVFLECVQDMDHENMFWYRQDPGLGLRLIYFSYDVKMKEKGDIPEGYSVSREKKERFSLILESASTNQTSMYLCASVSNWSGLGSNEQFFGPGTRLTVL.

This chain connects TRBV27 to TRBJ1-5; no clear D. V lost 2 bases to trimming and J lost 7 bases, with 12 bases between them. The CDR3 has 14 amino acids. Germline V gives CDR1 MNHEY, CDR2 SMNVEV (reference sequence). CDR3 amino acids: CASSLKAGSQPQHF. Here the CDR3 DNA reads TGTGCCAGCAGTTTAAAGGCAGGATCCCAGCCCCAGCATTTT.

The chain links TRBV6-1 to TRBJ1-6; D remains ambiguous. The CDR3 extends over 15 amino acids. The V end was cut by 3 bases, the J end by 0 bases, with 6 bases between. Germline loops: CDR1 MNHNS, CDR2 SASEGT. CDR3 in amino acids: CASSDKSSYNSPLHF. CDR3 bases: TGTGCCAGCAGTGACAAAAGCTCCTATAATTCACCCCTCCACTTT.

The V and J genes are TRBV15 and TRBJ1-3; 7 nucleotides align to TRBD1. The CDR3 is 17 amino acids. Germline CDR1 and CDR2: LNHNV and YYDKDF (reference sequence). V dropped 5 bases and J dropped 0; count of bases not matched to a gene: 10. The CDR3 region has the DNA TGTGCCACCAGCGGACCGGGACAGCTGAGCTCTGGAAACACCATATATTTT. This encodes CATSGPGQLSSGNTIYF.

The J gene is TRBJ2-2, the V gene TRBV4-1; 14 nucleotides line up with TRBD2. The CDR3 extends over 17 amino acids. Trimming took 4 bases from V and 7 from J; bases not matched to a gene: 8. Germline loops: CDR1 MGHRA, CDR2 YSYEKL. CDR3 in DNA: TGCGCCAGCAGCCCAGAGGGACTAGCGGGGGTTATCGGGGAGCTGTTTTTT. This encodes CASSPEGLAGVIGELFF.

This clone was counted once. This chain's CDR3 is CAWNFAGVTDTQYF. The CDR3 DNA is TGTGCCTGGAATTTCGCGGGGGTCACAGATACGCAGTATTTT. This chain uses TRBV30 with TRBJ2-3; 7 nucleotides agree with TRBD2. The CDR3 has 14 amino acids. Per the germline V gene, CDR1 is GTSNPN and CDR2 is SVGIG (reference sequence). V was clipped by 4 bases and J by 2 bases; unmatched bases: 6.

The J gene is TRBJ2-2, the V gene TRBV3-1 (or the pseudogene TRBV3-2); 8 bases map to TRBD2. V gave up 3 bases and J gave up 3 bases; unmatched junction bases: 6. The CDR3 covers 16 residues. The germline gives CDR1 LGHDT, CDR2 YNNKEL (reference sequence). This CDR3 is CASSHSGLGHTGELFF. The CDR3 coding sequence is TGTGCCAGCAGCCATTCGGGACTAGGGCACACCGGGGAGCTGTTTTTT.

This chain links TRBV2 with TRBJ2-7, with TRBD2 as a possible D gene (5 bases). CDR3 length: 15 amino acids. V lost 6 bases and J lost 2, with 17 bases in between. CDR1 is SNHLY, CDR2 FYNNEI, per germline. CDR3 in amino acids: CASSPFITGTYEQYF. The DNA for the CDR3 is TGTGCCAGCAGCCCCTTCATCACGGGAACCTACGAGCAGTACTTC. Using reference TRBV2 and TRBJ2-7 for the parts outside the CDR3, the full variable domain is EPEVTQTPSHQVTQMGQEVILRCVPISNHLYFYWYRQILGQKVEFLVSFYNNEISEKSEIFDDQFSVERPDGSNFTLKIRSTKLEDSAMYFCASSPFITGTYEQYFGPGTRLTVT.

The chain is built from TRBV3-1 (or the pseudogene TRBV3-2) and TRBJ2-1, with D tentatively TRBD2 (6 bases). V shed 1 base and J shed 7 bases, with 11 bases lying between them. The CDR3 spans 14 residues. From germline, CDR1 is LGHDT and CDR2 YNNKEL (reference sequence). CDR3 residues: CASSQAGEVNEQFF. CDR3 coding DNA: TGTGCCAGCAGCCAAGCGGGGGAGGTTAATGAGCAGTTCTTC.

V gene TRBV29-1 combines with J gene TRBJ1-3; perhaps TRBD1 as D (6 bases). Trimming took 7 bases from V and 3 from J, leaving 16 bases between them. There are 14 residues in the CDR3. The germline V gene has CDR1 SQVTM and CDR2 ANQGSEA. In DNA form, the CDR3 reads TGCAGCGCCTCACAGGGATCGTTTGGAAACACCATATATTTT. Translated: CSASQGSFGNTIYF. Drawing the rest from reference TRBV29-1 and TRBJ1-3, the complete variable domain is SAVISQKPSRDICQRGTSLTIQCQVDSQVTMMFWYRQQPGQSLTLIATANQGSEATYESGFVIDKFPISRPNLTFSTLTVSNMSPEDSSIYLCSASQGSFGNTIYFGEGSWLTVV.

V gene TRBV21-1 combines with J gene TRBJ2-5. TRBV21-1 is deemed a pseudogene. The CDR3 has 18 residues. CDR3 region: CASSKDSPGRKPEETQYF. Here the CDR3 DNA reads TGTGCCAGCAGCAAAGACTCCCCGGGACGGAAGCCTGAGGAGACCCAGTACTTC.

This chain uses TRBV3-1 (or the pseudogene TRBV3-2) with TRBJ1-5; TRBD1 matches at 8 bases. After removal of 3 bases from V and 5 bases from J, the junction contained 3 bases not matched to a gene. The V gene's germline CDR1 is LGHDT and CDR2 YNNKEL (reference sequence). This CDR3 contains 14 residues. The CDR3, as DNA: TGTGCCAGCAGCCAGACAGGGGAGCATCAGCCCCAGCATTTT. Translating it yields CASSQTGEHQPQHF.

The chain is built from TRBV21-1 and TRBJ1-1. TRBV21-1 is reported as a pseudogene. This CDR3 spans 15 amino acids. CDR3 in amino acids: CASSKGGVVGTEAFF. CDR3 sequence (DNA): TGTGCCAGCAGCAAAGGAGGGGTCGTGGGTACTGAAGCTTTCTTT.

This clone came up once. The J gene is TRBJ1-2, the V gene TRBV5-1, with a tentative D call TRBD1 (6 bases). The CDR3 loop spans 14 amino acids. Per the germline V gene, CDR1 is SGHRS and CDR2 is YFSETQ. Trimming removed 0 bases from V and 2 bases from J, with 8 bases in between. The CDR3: CASSLGDTNYGYTF. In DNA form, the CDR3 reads TGCGCCAGCAGCTTGGGGGACACCAACTATGGCTACACCTTC.

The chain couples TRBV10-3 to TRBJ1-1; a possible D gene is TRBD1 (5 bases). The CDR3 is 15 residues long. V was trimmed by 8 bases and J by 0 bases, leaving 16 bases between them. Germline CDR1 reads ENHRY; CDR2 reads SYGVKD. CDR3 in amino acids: CAIRPSTVMNTEAFF. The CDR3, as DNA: TGTGCCATCCGACCCTCGACAGTAATGAACACTGAAGCTTTCTTT.

The CDR3 region has the DNA TGTGCCAGCAGCCAAGTTAGCCGAGGGAACTCCTACAATGAGCAGTTCTTC. Encoded protein: CASSQVSRGNSYNEQFF. V and J are TRBV4-2 and TRBJ2-1; perhaps TRBD2 as D (5 bases). V shed 1 base and J shed 0 bases, with 13 bases lying between them. Germline lookup yields CDR1 LGHNA and CDR2 YNFKEQ. CDR3 length: 17 residues.

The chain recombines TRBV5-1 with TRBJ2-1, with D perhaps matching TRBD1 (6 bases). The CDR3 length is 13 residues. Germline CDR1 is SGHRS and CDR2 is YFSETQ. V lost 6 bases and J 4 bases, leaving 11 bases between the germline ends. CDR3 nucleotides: TGCGCCAGCAACTCGGACAGATACAATGAGCAGTTCTTC. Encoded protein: CASNSDRYNEQFF. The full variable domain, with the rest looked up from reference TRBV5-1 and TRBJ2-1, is KAGVTQTPRYLIKTRGQQVTLSCSPISGHRSVSWYQQTPGQGLQFLFEYFSETQRNKGNFPGRFSGRQFSNSRSEMNVSTLELGDSALYLCASNSDRYNEQFFGPGTRLTVL.

DNA of the CDR3: TGTGCCTGGAGAGGACCAAGGGTGAACACTGAAGCTTTCTTT. This encodes CAWRGPRVNTEAFF. The chain recombines TRBV30 with TRBJ1-1; no clear D gene. Trimming shortened V by 3 bases and J by 0 bases, and 11 bases separated the two germline ends. Germline V gene sequence: CDR1 GTSNPN, CDR2 SVGIG (reference sequence). This CDR3 spans 14 amino acids.

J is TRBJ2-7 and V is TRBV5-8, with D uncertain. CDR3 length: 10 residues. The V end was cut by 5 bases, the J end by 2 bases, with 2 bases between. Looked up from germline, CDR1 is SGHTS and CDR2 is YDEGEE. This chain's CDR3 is CASRAYEQYV. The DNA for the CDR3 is TGTGCCAGCAGAGCCTACGAGCAGTACGTC.

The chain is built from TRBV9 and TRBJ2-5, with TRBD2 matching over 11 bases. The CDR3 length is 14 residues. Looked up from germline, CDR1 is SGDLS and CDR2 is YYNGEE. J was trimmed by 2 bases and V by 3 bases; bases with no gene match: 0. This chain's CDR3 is CASSGLAGQETQYF. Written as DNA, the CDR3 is TGTGCCAGCAGCGGACTAGCGGGACAAGAGACCCAGTACTTC.

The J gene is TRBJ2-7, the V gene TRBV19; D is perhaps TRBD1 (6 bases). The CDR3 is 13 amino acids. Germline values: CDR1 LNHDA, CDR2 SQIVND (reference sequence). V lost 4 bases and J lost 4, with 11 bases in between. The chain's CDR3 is CASSNGDKYEQYF. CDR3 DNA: TGTGCCAGTAGTAATGGGGACAAGTACGAGCAGTACTTC.

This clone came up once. CDR3 sequence: CASSQDGTPGNQPQHF. The CDR3 DNA sequence: TGCGCCAGCAGCCAAGATGGTACCCCGGGCAATCAGCCCCAGCATTTT. The gene calls are TRBV4-1 and TRBJ1-5, with D uncertain. The CDR3 is 16 residues long. Trimming left V 0 bases short and J 2 bases short, with 11 bases between. Germline values: CDR1 MGHRA, CDR2 YSYEKL.

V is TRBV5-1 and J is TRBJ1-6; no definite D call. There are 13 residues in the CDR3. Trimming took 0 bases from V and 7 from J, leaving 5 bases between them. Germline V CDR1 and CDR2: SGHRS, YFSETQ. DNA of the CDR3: TGCGCCAGCAGCTTGGAGGTCAATTCACCCCTCCACTTT. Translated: CASSLEVNSPLHF.

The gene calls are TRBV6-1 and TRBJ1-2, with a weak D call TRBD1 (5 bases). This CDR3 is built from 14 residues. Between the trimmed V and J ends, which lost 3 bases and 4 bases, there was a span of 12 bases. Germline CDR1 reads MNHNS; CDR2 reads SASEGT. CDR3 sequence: CASSEVTRGYGYTF. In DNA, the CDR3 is TGTGCCAGCAGTGAGGTTACGAGGGGCTATGGCTACACCTTC.

The CDR3 is CASSSHEGNQPQHF. DNA of the CDR3: TGCGCCAGCAGCTCCCACGAGGGCAATCAGCCCCAGCATTTT. The gene calls are TRBV4-1 and TRBJ1-5; D ambiguous. V was shortened by 5 bases and J by 2 bases, with 10 bases between the two germline ends. This CDR3 contains 14 residues. Germline CDR1 MGHRA, CDR2 YSYEKL.